This T cell receptor beta chain was obtained from a study of blood T cell repertoires in COVID-19. Trimming stripped 5 bases from V and 4 bases from J, with 10 bases between. Per the germline V gene, CDR1 is SGHRS and CDR2 is YFSETQ. CDR3 size: 14 residues. The protocol was immunoSEQ multiplex PCR, while the TCRdb copy is restricted to in-frame clones and leaves out a portion. The data contain tens of thousands of clones, approximately 80% of them singletons. The TCR originated in a human donor in a cohort sampled during active COVID-19. The chain joins TRBV5-1 to TRBJ2-6; D not certain. Input material: peripheral blood. The CDR3 sequence is CASRTTPGANVLTF. Here the CDR3 DNA reads TGCGCCAGCAGAACTACTCCCGGGGCCAACGTCCTGACTTTC. The variable domain in full, with the rest retrieved from reference TRBV5-1 and TRBJ2-6, is KAGVTQTPRYLIKTRGQQVTLSCSPISGHRSVSWYQQTPGQGLQFLFEYFSETQRNKGNFPGRFSGRQFSNSRSEMNVSTLELGDSALYLCASRTTPGANVLTFGAGSRLTVL.